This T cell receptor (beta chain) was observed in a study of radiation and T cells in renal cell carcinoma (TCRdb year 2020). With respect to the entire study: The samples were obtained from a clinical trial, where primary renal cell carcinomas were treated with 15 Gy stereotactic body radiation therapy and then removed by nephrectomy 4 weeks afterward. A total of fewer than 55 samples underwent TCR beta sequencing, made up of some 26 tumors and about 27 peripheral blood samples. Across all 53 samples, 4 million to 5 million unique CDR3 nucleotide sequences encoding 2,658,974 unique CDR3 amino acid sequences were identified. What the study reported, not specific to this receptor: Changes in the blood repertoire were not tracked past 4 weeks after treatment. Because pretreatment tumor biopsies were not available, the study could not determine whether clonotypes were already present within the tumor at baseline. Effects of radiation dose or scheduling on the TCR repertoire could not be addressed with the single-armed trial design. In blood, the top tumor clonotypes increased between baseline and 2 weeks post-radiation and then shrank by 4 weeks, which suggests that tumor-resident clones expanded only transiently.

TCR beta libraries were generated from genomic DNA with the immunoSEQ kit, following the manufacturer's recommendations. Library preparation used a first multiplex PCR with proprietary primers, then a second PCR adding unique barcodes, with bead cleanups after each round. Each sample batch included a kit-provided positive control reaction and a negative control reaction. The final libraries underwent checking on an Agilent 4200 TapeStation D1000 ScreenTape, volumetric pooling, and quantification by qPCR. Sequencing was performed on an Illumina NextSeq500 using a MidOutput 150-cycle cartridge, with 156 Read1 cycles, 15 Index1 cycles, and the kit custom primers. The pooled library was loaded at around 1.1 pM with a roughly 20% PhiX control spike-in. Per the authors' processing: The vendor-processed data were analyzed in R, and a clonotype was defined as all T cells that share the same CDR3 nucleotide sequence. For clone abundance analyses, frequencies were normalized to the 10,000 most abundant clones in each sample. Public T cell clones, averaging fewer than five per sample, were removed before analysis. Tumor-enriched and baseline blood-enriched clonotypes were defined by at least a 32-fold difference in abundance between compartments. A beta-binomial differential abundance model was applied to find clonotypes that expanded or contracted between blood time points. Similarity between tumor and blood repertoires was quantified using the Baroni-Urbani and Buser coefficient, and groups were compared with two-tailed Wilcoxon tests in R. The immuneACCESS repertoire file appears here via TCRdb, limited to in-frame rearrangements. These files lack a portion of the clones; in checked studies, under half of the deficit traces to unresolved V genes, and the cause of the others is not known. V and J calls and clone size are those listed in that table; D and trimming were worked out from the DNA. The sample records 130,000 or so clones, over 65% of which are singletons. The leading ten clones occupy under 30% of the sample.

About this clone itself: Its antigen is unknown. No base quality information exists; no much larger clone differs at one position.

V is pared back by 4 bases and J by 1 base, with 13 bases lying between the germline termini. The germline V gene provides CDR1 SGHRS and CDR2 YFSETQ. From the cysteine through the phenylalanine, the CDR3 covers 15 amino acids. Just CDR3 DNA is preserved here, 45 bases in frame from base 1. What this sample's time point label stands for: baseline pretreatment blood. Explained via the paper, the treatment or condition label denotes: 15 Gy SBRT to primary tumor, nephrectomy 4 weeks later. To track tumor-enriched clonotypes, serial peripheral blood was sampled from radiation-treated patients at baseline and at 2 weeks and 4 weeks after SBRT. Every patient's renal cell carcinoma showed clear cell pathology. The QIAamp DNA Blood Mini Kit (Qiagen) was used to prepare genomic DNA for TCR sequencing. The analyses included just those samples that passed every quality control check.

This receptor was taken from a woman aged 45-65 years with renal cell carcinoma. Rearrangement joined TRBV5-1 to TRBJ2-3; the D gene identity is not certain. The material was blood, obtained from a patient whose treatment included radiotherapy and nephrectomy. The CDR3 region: CASSPLPSGTDTQYF. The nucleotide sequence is TGCGCCAGCAGCCCACTCCCTAGTGGCACAGATACGCAGTATTTT.